A selection of T cell receptor beta chains follows, all from one sample in a study of CD8+CD57+ T cells in acquired aplastic anemia. MiXCR was run by TCRdb on the reads, yielding one entry per CDR3 protein. The profile covers roughly 290,000 distinct CDR3 sequences, with under 60% appearing a single time and approximately 1.3% taken by the ten largest. The sample comprised sorted CD4+, CD8+, or CD8+CD57+ T cells (not recorded which) from PBMCs. Receptors originate from a human donor with aplastic anemia. Each CDR3 is given with its conserved first and last residue. The order of the fields is clone size, J gene, V gene, D gene, CDR3 DNA, CDR3 protein. The D gene is left open where the match is weak. Not all rows give a size; the values are once, few, many and, for expanded clones, a class.

size: many
J: TRBJ2-5
V: TRBV9
D: NA
DNA: TGTGCCAGCAGCGTAGGGGTCCAAGAGACCCAGTACTTC
CDR3: CASSVGVQETQYF

size: few
J: TRBJ1-1
V: TRBV4-3
D: NA
DNA: TGCGCCAGCAGCCCTAGGGGGAACACTGAAGCTTTCTTT
CDR3: CASSPRGNTEAFF

size: once
J: TRBJ2-5
V: TRBV20-1
D: TRBD2
DNA: TGCAGTGCTAGTCGGCGGGGGGGGGAGACCCAGTACTTC
CDR3: CSASRRGGETQYF

size: many
J: TRBJ2-2
V: TRBV5-4
D: TRBD1
DNA: TGTGCCAGCAGCGCCGGACAGGGAATCACCGGGGAGCTGTTTTTT
CDR3: CASSAGQGITGELFF

size: once
J: TRBJ2-6
V: TRBV5-1
D: NA
DNA: TGCGCCAGCAGCGGAAGGGCCCGAAATGGGGGGACTGGGGCCAACGTCCTGACTTTC
CDR3: CASSGRARNGGTGANVLTF

size: many
J: TRBJ2-5
V: TRBV18
D: TRBD2
DNA: TGTGCCAGCTCACCGACTAGCGGGAGTGAGACCCAGTACTTC
CDR3: CASSPTSGSETQYF

size: NA
J: TRBJ1-4
V: TRBV19
D: TRBD1
DNA: TGTGCCAGTAGTATGTGGGACAGGAGTGAAAAACTGTTTTTT
CDR3: CASSMWDRSEKLFF

size: many
J: TRBJ2-1
V: TRBV6-6
D: NA
DNA: TGTGCCAGCAGTTACTCGTCGAGGGGTTTCCACTTCTTC
CDR3: CASSYSSRGFHFF

size: NA
J: TRBJ2-7
V: TRBV10-1
D: NA
DNA: TGCGCCAGCAAGGGACCCTACGAGCAGTACTTC
CDR3: CASKGPYEQYF

size: NA
J: TRBJ2-1
V: TRBV15
D: TRBD2
DNA: TGTGCCACCAGCAGAGCGCCAGCGGGGGCATATGAGCAGTTCTTC
CDR3: CATSRAPAGAYEQFF

size: NA
J: TRBJ1-4
V: TRBV2
D: NA
DNA: TGTGCCAGCAGCCCAGACTTTAATGAAAAACTGTTTTTT
CDR3: CASSPDFNEKLFF

size: many
J: TRBJ2-7
V: TRBV20-1
D: TRBD1
DNA: TGCAGTGCTAGAGATAGGCAGGGGGCAAACTACGAGCAGTACTTC
CDR3: CSARDRQGANYEQYF

size: NA
J: TRBJ1-1
V: TRBV7-2
D: NA
DNA: TGTGCCAGCAGCCCCCAATCGGGGGGGCCCGAAGGAGCTTTCTTT
CDR3: CASSPQSGGPEGAFF

size: many
J: TRBJ2-2
V: TRBV2
D: NA
DNA: TGTGCCAGCAGTCCGGACGTGACGAACACCGGGGAGCTGTTTTTT
CDR3: CASSPDVTNTGELFF

size: NA
J: TRBJ2-3
V: TRBV20-1
D: NA
DNA: TGCAGTGGAGTGGGGCCCACAGATACGCAGTATTTT
CDR3: CSGVGPTDTQYF

size: NA
J: TRBJ2-7
V: TRBV9
D: TRBD2
DNA: TGTGCCAGCAGCGTAGGACCTAGCGGGGTTTACGAGCAGTACTTC
CDR3: CASSVGPSGVYEQYF

size: NA
J: TRBJ2-3
V: TRBV12-3/TRBV12-4
D: NA
DNA: TGTGCCAGCAGCAGGCGGGGCCTTAGCACAGATACGCAGTATTTT
CDR3: CASSRRGLSTDTQYF

size: NA
J: TRBJ2-7
V: TRBV7-7
D: TRBD1
DNA: TGTGCTAGCAGCTTAGACGACAGGGGAATGCCCCTATACGAGCAGTACTTC
CDR3: CASSLDDRGMPLYEQYF

size: NA
J: TRBJ1-2
V: TRBV29-1
D: TRBD1
DNA: TGCAGCTCTCGTCCCGGGACAGGGGGCGTTGGCTACACCTTC
CDR3: CSSRPGTGGVGYTF

size: NA
J: TRBJ1-2
V: TRBV9
D: NA
DNA: TGTGCCAGCAGCGCTTCGGCAGGGGTCTATGGCTACACCTTC
CDR3: CASSASAGVYGYTF

size: many
J: TRBJ2-5
V: TRBV11-1
D: NA
DNA: TGTGCCAGCAGCTTAGGGGTAAAAGAGACCCAGTACTTC
CDR3: CASSLGVKETQYF

size: many
J: TRBJ1-5
V: TRBV12-3/TRBV12-4
D: TRBD1
DNA: TGTGCCAGCAGTCGCCCCGGGACAGGCAATCAGCCCCAGCATTTT
CDR3: CASSRPGTGNQPQHF

size: NA
J: TRBJ2-7
V: TRBV10-3
D: NA
DNA: TGTGCCATCATTTCATCAGGGCCCTACGAGCAGTACTTC
CDR3: CAIISSGPYEQYF

size: few
J: TRBJ2-7
V: TRBV20-1
D: NA
DNA: TGCAGTGCCTCGGAGGTGTACGAGCAGTACTTC
CDR3: CSASEVYEQYF

size: NA
J: TRBJ1-4
V: TRBV19
D: NA
DNA: TGTGCCAGTAGTCCGTCAAAGAAGACTAATGAAAAACTGTTTTTT
CDR3: CASSPSKKTNEKLFF

size: NA
J: TRBJ2-7
V: TRBV20-1
D: TRBD1
DNA: TGCAGTGCGCGCCTCGGACAGGGCAACGAGCAGTACTTC
CDR3: CSARLGQGNEQYF

size: once
J: TRBJ1-5
V: TRBV20-1
D: TRBD1
DNA: TGCAGTGCTATACCGGGACAGGCCCAGCATTTT
CDR3: CSAIPGQAQHF